The T cell receptor (beta chain) under discussion was sequenced for a study of blood T cell repertoires in COVID-19. The overall study: Material from acute and convalescent COVID-19 was sourced from the United States, Italy and Spain. PBMCs, B-cell-depleted T cells, or T cells provided the cDNA or gDNA that made up the material.

Original analysis: By means of reference gene primer amplification, nucleated cell counts were estimated. Clones were sequenced by immunoSEQ multiplex PCR, and TCRdb holds only the in-frame ones, with some missing. V and J calls and clone size come straight from that table; D and trimming were deduced from the DNA. The sample carries 66,000 or so clones, around 77% recorded once. After removal of 3 bases from V and 5 bases from J, the junction contained 7 bases not matched to a gene. Per the germline V gene, CDR1 is DFQATT and CDR2 is SNEGSKA (reference sequence). This CDR3 spans 14 amino acids. This chain links TRBV20-1 with TRBJ2-7; 10 nucleotides agree with TRBD1. The clonotype was recovered from a human donor in a cohort sampled during active COVID-19. Input material: peripheral blood. CDR3 in amino acids: CSASEGQGFHEQYF. Written as DNA, the CDR3 is TGCAGTGCTAGTGAGGGACAGGGGTTCCACGAGCAGTACTTC.